This TCR beta chain was sequenced in a study of shared clonotypes between healthy human individuals. Here immunoSEQ multiplex PCR was the method, and the copy in TCRdb shows in-frame clones only, minus some. This repertoire shows 2 million to 3 million clones, more than 85% found once; its top ten account for 0.36%. Sequenced sample: naive CD4+ T cells from PBMCs. The subset here: CD45RA+ positively selected. The source is a man younger than 35 in good health. Some clones in this sample may be carry-over from other donors' samples.

The CDR3 bases are TGCAGCGTTTCCCCGGGGGGGGCTGCTAGCGGGCATTACTTC. Protein product: CSVSPGGAASGHYF. The chain joins TRBV29-1 to TRBJ2-7; TRBD2 matches at 8 bases. V shed 5 bases and J 13 bases; nucleotides not matched to a gene: 19. This CDR3 has 14 amino acids. Germline lookup yields CDR1 SQVTM and CDR2 ANQGSEA.